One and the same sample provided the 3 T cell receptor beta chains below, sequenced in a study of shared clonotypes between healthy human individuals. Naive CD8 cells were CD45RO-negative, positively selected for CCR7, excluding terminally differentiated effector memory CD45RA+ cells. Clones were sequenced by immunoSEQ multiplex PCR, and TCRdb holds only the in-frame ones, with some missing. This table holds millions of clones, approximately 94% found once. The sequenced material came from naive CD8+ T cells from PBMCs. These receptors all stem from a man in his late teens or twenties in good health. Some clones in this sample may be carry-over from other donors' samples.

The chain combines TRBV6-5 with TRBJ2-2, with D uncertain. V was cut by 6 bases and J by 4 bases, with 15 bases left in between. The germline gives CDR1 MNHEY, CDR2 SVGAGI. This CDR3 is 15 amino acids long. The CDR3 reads CASSQFRLGTGELFF. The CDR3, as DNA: TGTGCCAGCAGCCAATTCCGCTTGGGCACCGGGGAGCTGTTTTTT.

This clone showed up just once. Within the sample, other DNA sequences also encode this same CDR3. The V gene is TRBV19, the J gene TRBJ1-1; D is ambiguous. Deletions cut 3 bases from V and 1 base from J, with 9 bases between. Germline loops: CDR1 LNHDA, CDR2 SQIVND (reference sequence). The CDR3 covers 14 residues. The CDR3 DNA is TGTGCCAGTAGTATTAGAGTCGGGAACACTGAAGCTTTCTTT. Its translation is CASSIRVGNTEAFF.

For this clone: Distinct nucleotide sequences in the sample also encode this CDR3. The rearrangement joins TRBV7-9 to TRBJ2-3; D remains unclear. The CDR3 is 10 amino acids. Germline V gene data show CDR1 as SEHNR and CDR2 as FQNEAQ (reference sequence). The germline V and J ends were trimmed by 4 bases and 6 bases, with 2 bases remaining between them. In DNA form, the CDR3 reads TGTGCCAGCAGCTCGGATACGCAGTATTTT. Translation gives CASSSDTQYF.